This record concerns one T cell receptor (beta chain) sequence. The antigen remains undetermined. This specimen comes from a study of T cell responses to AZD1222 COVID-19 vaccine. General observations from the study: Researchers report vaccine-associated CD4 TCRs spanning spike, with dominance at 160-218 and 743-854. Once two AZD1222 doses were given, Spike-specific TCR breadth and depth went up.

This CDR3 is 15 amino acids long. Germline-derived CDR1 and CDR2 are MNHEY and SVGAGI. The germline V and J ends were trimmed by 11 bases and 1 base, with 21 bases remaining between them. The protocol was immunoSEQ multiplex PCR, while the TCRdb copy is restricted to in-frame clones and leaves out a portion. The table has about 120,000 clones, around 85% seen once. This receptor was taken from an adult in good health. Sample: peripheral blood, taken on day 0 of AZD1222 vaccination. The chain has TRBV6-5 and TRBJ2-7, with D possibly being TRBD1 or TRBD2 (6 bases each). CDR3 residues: CAGQQGGTTSYEQYF. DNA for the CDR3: TGTGCCGGCCAACAGGGCGGGACAACTTCCTACGAGCAGTACTTC.